This TCR beta chain was observed in a study of blood T cell repertoires in COVID-19. Sequenced by immunoSEQ multiplex PCR; TCRdb stores in-frame clones only, minus some. The sample shows around 480,000 clones, about 87% of them seen only once. The CDR3 extends over 16 amino acids. V lost 2 bases to trimming and J lost 5 bases; unmatched junction nucleotides: 11. Germline values: CDR1 ENHRY, CDR2 SYGVKD. This clone came up once. The sequence was collected from a woman between 50 and 59 years old with COVID-19, enrolled during active disease. The sequenced material came from peripheral blood. This chain joins TRBV10-3 and TRBJ1-2; 7 bases line up with TRBD1. CDR3 sequence reads: CAISEGGGTDTYGYTF. As DNA, the CDR3 is TGTGCCATCAGTGAGGGCGGCGGGACAGACACTTATGGCTACACCTTC.